This T cell receptor (beta chain) originates from a study of shared clonotypes between healthy human individuals. TCRdb's copy holds only in-frame clones and misses some; the assay was immunoSEQ multiplex PCR. The repertoire includes more than 400,000 clones, about 96% of them detected once, and about 0.054% sits in the top ten. Notes on this clone: What it binds is not known.

Notes on the study in general: Inspection by rarefaction showed sorted-subset sequencing to be incomplete despite large depth.

This TCR derives from a woman aged 25 to 45 in good health. The sequencing input was naive CD4+ T cells sorted from blood. Subset reported: CD45RA+ positively selected.

CDR3 sequence reads: CAISERGTPYEQYF. CDR3 coding DNA: TGTGCCATCAGTGAACGCGGAACTCCTTACGAGCAGTACTTC. V usage is TRBV10-3 and J usage is TRBJ2-5; the D is unclear. The DNA matches TRBJ2-7 better at its end, which makes the J call doubtful. The CDR3 has 14 residues. CDR1 is ENHRY and CDR2 is SYGVKD in the germline V gene.